Below, 5 T cell receptor beta chains from the same sample are listed, as sequenced in a study of T cell responses to AZD1222 COVID-19 vaccine. Libraries were prepared by immunoSEQ multiplex PCR; TCRdb keeps only in-frame clonotypes and omits some of them. The sample carries approximately 140,000 clones, under 90% recorded once. This specimen consisted of peripheral blood, obtained 28 days after the second AZD1222 dose. All receptors come from an adult who received the AZD1222 COVID-19 vaccine.

DNA of the CDR3: TGTGCCAGTAGTATCGAGAGGGGTGTTGACGGCTACACCTTC. Translating it yields CASSIERGVDGYTF. This chain connects TRBV19 to TRBJ1-2, with D perhaps TRBD1 (5 bases). This CDR3 has 14 amino acids. Germline V lookup: CDR1 LNHDA, CDR2 SQIVND (reference sequence). V lost 3 bases, J lost 8 bases, and 16 bases lay in between.

This rearrangement joins TRBV4-2 to TRBJ1-3, with 7 bases matching TRBD1. The CDR3 is 16 residues long. V dropped 0 bases and J dropped 0; count of bases not matched to a gene: 2. The germline gives CDR1 LGHNA, CDR2 YNFKEQ. The DNA for the CDR3 is TGTGCCAGCAGCCAAGAGGGGACAGTCTCTGGAAACACCATATATTTT. It encodes CASSQEGTVSGNTIYF.

This clone came up once. The V call is TRBV27, the J call TRBJ1-6, with 9 bases fitting TRBD1. Trimming at V came to 5 bases and at J to 8 bases, leaving 4 bases not matched to a gene. The CDR3 runs to 14 residues. Germline V lookup: CDR1 MNHEY, CDR2 SMNVEV (reference sequence). The CDR3 nucleotides read TGTGCCAGCAGTATAACAGGGGGCTATTCACCCCTCCACTTT. It translates to CASSITGGYSPLHF.

This clone showed up just once. The chain has TRBV5-5 and TRBJ1-4, with no clear D. Per the germline V gene, CDR1 is SGHKS and CDR2 is YYEKEE (reference sequence). CDR3 length: 14 residues. V was shortened by 5 bases and J by 6 bases, with 14 bases between the two germline ends. CDR3 amino acids: CASRWAPMDEKLFF. Here the CDR3 DNA reads TGTGCCAGCAGGTGGGCCCCGATGGATGAAAAACTGTTTTTT.

The table lists this clone with a count of one. The V gene is TRBV4-2, the J gene TRBJ2-1; D ambiguous. CDR1 LGHNA and CDR2 YNFKEQ come from the germline V gene. The CDR3 has 15 residues. V was pared by 1 base and J by 4 bases, with 11 bases between. This CDR3 is CASSQVKEVYNEQFF. In nucleotides, the CDR3 is TGTGCCAGCAGCCAAGTAAAAGAAGTATACAATGAGCAGTTCTTC.